The 23 T cell receptor beta chains below were found in one sample sequenced in a study of T-cell reconstitution after alpha-beta-depleted transplantation in children. Preparing the TCRbeta library involved the use of unique molecular identifiers. TCRdb re-analysed the PCR reads in MiXCR, keeping a single row per CDR3 protein. Here the sample spans 200,000 to 250,000 distinct CDR3 sequences, approximately 10% being singletons. The sample consisted of PBMCs from the stem cell graft donor, taken from the stem cell graft. These receptors originate from a human donor who donated a stem cell graft to a child with acute lymphoblastic leukemia.

This clonotype appeared a few times. The chain couples TRBV5-8 to TRBJ2-2; a possible D gene is TRBD1 (6 bases). With 3 bases removed from V and 8 bases from J, the gap between germline ends came to 23 bases. CDR1 and CDR2 from the germline V gene are SGHTS and YDEGEE. The length of the CDR3 is 17 residues. The CDR3 nucleotides read TGTGCCAGCAGCTCTTCTGGACAGACGATTCTTCGGGGGGAGCTGTTTTTT. Translated: CASSSSGQTILRGELFF.

The chain couples TRBV27 to TRBJ2-1, with a possible D match to TRBD2 (8 bases). The V end was cut by 5 bases, the J end by 2 bases, with 13 bases between. The germline CDR1 and CDR2 sequences are MNHEY and SMNVEV (reference sequence). CDR3 length: 15 residues. DNA for the CDR3: TGTGCCAGCAGTCTCGGGAGGGGGCCCTACAATGAGCAGTTCTTC. Protein: CASSLGRGPYNEQFF.

This clonotype has a count of ten or more. V gene TRBV12-3 or TRBV12-4 combines with J gene TRBJ1-1; D unclear. This CDR3 spans 12 amino acids. V lost 7 bases and J 3 bases, leaving 9 bases between the germline ends. The CDR3 sequence: CASTARDTEAFF. The DNA of the CDR3 is TGTGCCAGCACGGCCCGGGACACTGAAGCTTTCTTT.

The rearrangement joins TRBV5-1 to TRBJ2-7; the D gene is possibly TRBD2 (5 bases). Per the germline V gene, CDR1 is SGHRS and CDR2 is YFSETQ. Trimming cost V 0 bases and J 4 bases, with 8 bases left between them. The CDR3 runs to 13 residues. CDR3 in DNA: TGCGCCAGCAGCTTGGCCCCGGGGTACGAGCAGTACTTC. Amino acids: CASSLAPGYEQYF.

The chain's CDR3 is CASSLGGSGRGYTF. CDR3 sequence (DNA): TGTGCCAGCAGCTTGGGGGGCTCGGGGAGGGGCTACACCTTC. The rearrangement joins TRBV5-4 to TRBJ1-2; maybe TRBD1 (5 bases). V lost 0 bases, J lost 8 bases, and 14 bases lay in between. Germline values: CDR1 SGHNT, CDR2 YYREEE (reference sequence). This CDR3 contains 14 residues.

This clonotype was seen ten or more times. The rearrangement uses TRBV18 and TRBJ2-6, with D possibly TRBD2 on 6 matching bases. Trimming removed 8 bases from V and 4 bases from J, with 6 bases in between. The CDR3 is 12 amino acids. CDR1 and CDR2 from the germline V gene are KGHSH and LQKENI. The CDR3 reads CASREGANVLTF. The CDR3 DNA follows: TGTGCCAGCCGGGAGGGGGCCAACGTCCTGACTTTC.

Points on this clonotype: A much larger clone differs by one base, so this may be a read error. V gene TRBV30 combines with J gene TRBJ2-5, with TRBD2 matching 8 bases. The CDR3 is 14 amino acids. The germline gives CDR1 GTSNPN, CDR2 SVGIG (reference sequence). This chain's CDR3 is CAWSRASAGETKYF. CDR3 bases: TGTGCCTGGAGCCGGGCCTCAGCGGGGGAGACCAAGTACTTC.

This chain's CDR3 is CASSEQGADTQYF. CDR3 DNA sequence: TGCGCCAGCAGCGAGCAGGGGGCAGATACGCAGTATTTT. This chain links TRBV5-1 with TRBJ2-3; 7 bases fit TRBD1. V shed 4 bases and J 4 bases; nucleotides not matched to a gene: 3. Germline CDR1 and CDR2: SGHRS and YFSETQ. The CDR3 has 13 amino acids.

This clonotype was picked up many times. This chain uses TRBV2 with TRBJ2-6; D is ambiguous. V was cut by 3 bases and J by 0 bases, with 6 bases left in between. CDR1 SNHLY and CDR2 FYNNEI come from the germline V gene. The CDR3 has 15 residues. CDR3: CASSDWASGANVLTF. The CDR3, as DNA: TGTGCCAGCAGTGACTGGGCCTCTGGGGCCAACGTCCTGACTTTC. Drawing the rest from reference TRBV2 and TRBJ2-6, the complete variable domain is EPEVTQTPSHQVTQMGQEVILRCVPISNHLYFYWYRQILGQKVEFLVSFYNNEISEKSEIFDDQFSVERPDGSNFTLKIRSTKLEDSAMYFCASSDWASGANVLTFGAGSRLTVL.

This rearrangement joins TRBV4-1 to TRBJ1-1; 10 bases match TRBD1. CDR1 MGHRA and CDR2 YSYEKL come from the germline V gene. The CDR3 is 19 amino acids. V lost 1 base, J lost 5 bases, and 16 bases stayed unmatched. Written as DNA, the CDR3 is TGCGCCAGCAGCCAAGTATTAGGGGGGCCGGGACAGGGGTCTACTGAAGCTTTCTTT. Its translation is CASSQVLGGPGQGSTEAFF.

This clonotype was recorded many times. This chain's CDR3 is CASSEQDAKQETQYF. The CDR3 DNA follows: TGCGCCAGCAGCGAACAGGACGCCAAGCAAGAGACCCAGTACTTC. The chain employs TRBV5-1 and TRBJ2-5; TRBD1 is a possible D gene (5 bases). This CDR3 is 15 amino acids long. Germline V gives CDR1 SGHRS, CDR2 YFSETQ. The ends were cut back, 4 bases at V and 2 bases at J, with 15 bases in the middle.

The chain uses TRBV25-1 and TRBJ2-7; TRBD1 matches at 10 bases. Germline V lookup: CDR1 MGHDK, CDR2 SYGVNS. V shed 9 bases, J shed 6 bases, and the junction held 8 bases outside the gene matches. The CDR3 loop spans 13 amino acids. The CDR3 protein is CASTGTGAGEQYF. The CDR3 DNA reads TGTGCCAGTACCGGGACAGGGGCCGGCGAGCAGTACTTC.

This clonotype was observed a handful of times. Mismatch with germline at one junction end may stem from a read error. The CDR3 region has the DNA TGTGCCAACTCACTCAGGACCGGCGACACCGGGGAGCTGTTTTTT. Amino acids: CANSLRTGDTGELFF. V gene TRBV18 combines with J gene TRBJ2-2; D is undetermined. The CDR3 is 15 residues long. Germline V gives CDR1 KGHSH, CDR2 LQKENI.

This clonotype was observed at least ten times. The chain is built from TRBV27 and TRBJ1-2; 9 bases map to TRBD1. Germline CDR1 reads MNHEY; CDR2 reads SMNVEV (reference sequence). The V segment lost 5 bases and the J segment 7 bases; nucleotides outside the gene matches: 8. The CDR3 sequence is 14 residues long. CDR3 amino acids: CASSPWTGESGYTF. As DNA, the CDR3 is TGTGCCAGCAGTCCCTGGACAGGGGAAAGTGGCTACACCTTC.

This clonotype has a count of ten or more. The rearrangement uses TRBV12-3 or TRBV12-4 and TRBJ2-5, with TRBD1 matching over 9 bases. The CDR3 sequence is 13 residues long. Trimming removed 6 bases from V and 7 bases from J; junction bases left unmatched: 6. The CDR3 bases are TGTGCCAGCAGGATGGGACAGGGAAGGACCCAGTACTTC. Translated: CASRMGQGRTQYF.

The sample holds a few counts of this clonotype. J is TRBJ1-6 and V is TRBV20-1; a possible D gene is TRBD1 (5 bases). The CDR3 consists of 14 residues. V was trimmed by 3 bases and J by 7 bases, leaving 13 bases between them. Germline CDR1 reads DFQATT; CDR2 reads SNEGSKA (reference sequence). Written as DNA, the CDR3 is TGCAGTGCTAGCTTAGGGACGATCAATTCACCCCTCCACTTT. Encoded protein: CSASLGTINSPLHF.

The V and J genes are TRBV29-1 and TRBJ2-7; possibly TRBD2 for D (6 bases). This CDR3 has 16 amino acids. V was pared by 0 bases and J by 2 bases, with 17 bases between. The germline gives CDR1 SQVTM, CDR2 ANQGSEA. CDR3 loop: CSVEDLGGAVPYEQYF. In DNA, the CDR3 is TGCAGCGTTGAAGATCTTGGAGGGGCAGTCCCCTACGAGCAGTACTTC.

The J gene is TRBJ2-6, the V gene TRBV15; a weak D match, TRBD1 (5 bases). This CDR3 comprises 15 residues. The germline CDR1 and CDR2 sequences are LNHNV and YYDKDF (reference sequence). V lost 4 bases, J lost 2 bases, and 9 bases lay in between. The CDR3 here is CATSMRQTGANVLTF. The CDR3 DNA reads as TGTGCCACCAGCATGAGACAGACTGGGGCCAACGTCCTGACTTTC.

The V gene is TRBV6-5, the J gene TRBJ1-2; D is unresolved. The V gene lost 4 bases and the J gene lost 1 base, with 7 bases spanning the gap. There are 13 residues in the CDR3. The V gene's germline CDR1 is MNHEY and CDR2 SVGAGI. The CDR3 sequence: CASSFGINYGYTF. As DNA, the CDR3 is TGTGCCAGCAGTTTTGGAATTAACTATGGCTACACCTTC.

This clonotype was observed many times. The chain combines TRBV27 with TRBJ1-5; no reliable D call. The germline V gene encodes CDR1 MNHEY and CDR2 SMNVEV (reference sequence). With 2 bases removed from V and 4 bases from J, the gap between germline ends came to 6 bases. This CDR3 has 13 residues. The CDR3 region has the DNA TGTGCCAGCAGTTTAAACAGAAATCAGCCCCAGCATTTT. Translating gives CASSLNRNQPQHF.

This clonotype was seen ten or more times. The gene calls are TRBV7-9 and TRBJ1-5; D gene ambiguous. Trimming took off 4 bases at V and 1 base at J, with 11 bases between the two ends. The CDR3 totals 15 residues. Germline CDR1 is SEHNR and CDR2 is FQNEAQ (reference sequence). CDR3 protein: CASSSREGSNQPQHF. The CDR3 nucleotides are TGTGCCAGCAGCTCGCGTGAAGGAAGCAATCAGCCCCAGCATTTT.

This clonotype came up many times. The chain uses TRBV3-1 and TRBJ2-1, with D perhaps TRBD1 or TRBD2 (5 bases each). The CDR3 totals 13 residues. In germline, CDR1 is LGHDT, CDR2 YNNKEL (reference sequence). Trimming removed 4 bases at V and 7 bases at J, with 11 bases between. The CDR3 DNA follows: TGTGCCAGCAGCCGGGGCCGGACTAATGAGCAGTTCTTC. Amino acid sequence: CASSRGRTNEQFF.

The chain is built from TRBV5-1 and TRBJ1-1; no definite D call. The CDR3 has 16 residues. Germline assignment: CDR1 SGHRS and CDR2 YFSETQ. The V end was cut by 5 bases, the J end by 0 bases, with 17 bases between. CDR3 nucleotide sequence: TGCGCCAGCAGGGGGAGGGTGACAACCCTGAACACTGAAGCTTTCTTT. Protein product: CASRGRVTTLNTEAFF.